Listed here are 30 T cell receptor beta chains from one sample, sequenced in a study of blood T cell repertoires in COVID-19. Sequenced by immunoSEQ multiplex PCR; TCRdb stores in-frame clones only, minus some. The table shows roughly 73,000 clones, with roughly four fifths occurring only once. The sequenced material came from peripheral blood. Receptors originate from a woman in her seventies with acute or convalescent COVID-19.

This chain uses TRBV5-1 with TRBJ2-3, with 10 bases identical to TRBD1. This CDR3 has 16 residues. The germline CDR1 and CDR2 sequences are SGHRS and YFSETQ. Unmatched junction bases numbered 6, after V lost 0 bases and J lost 5 bases. The CDR3 coding sequence is TGCGCCAGCAGCTTGGCGGGACAGGGGCGTGGAGATACGCAGTATTTT. Translation: CASSLAGQGRGDTQYF.

In this sample, this clone turned up a few times. This chain's CDR3 is CASSLFPGTEAFF. The CDR3 bases are TGCGCCAGCAGCTTGTTCCCAGGGACTGAAGCTTTCTTT. V is TRBV5-1 and J is TRBJ1-1, with TRBD1 as a possible D gene (5 bases). The germline V and J ends were trimmed by 1 base and 5 bases, with 9 bases remaining between them. The CDR3 extends over 13 amino acids. Germline V gene data show CDR1 as SGHRS and CDR2 as YFSETQ.

The genes are TRBV6-5 and TRBJ1-2, with TRBD1 identical over 8 bases. Germline loops: CDR1 MNHEY, CDR2 SVGAGI. The CDR3 totals 12 residues. V dropped 5 bases and J dropped 8; count of bases not matched to a gene: 4. The chain's CDR3 is CASSQGARGYTF. CDR3 bases: TGTGCCAGCAGTCAGGGGGCGCGCGGCTACACCTTC.

The gene calls are TRBV29-1 and TRBJ2-1, with no clear D. The CDR3 spans 11 residues. Trimming left V 7 bases short and J 5 bases short, with 9 bases between. CDR1 SQVTM and CDR2 ANQGSEA come from the germline V gene. The CDR3 DNA reads as TGCAGCGCGTTCAGTCACAATGAGCAGTTCTTC. Translated: CSAFSHNEQFF.

The CDR3 loop reads CASSENPLAGARYQFF. CDR3 in DNA: TGTGCCAGCAGTGAAAATCCCCTAGCGGGAGCAAGGTATCAGTTCTTC. The chain couples TRBV6-1 to TRBJ2-1, with 10 bases that match TRBD2. The V gene end was trimmed by 2 bases and the J gene end by 13 bases; junction bases not matched to a gene: 14. This CDR3 is 16 amino acids long. Germline V gene sequence: CDR1 MNHNS, CDR2 SASEGT.

J is TRBJ2-7 and V is TRBV7-9; 7 bases are shared with TRBD2. V lost 1 base and J lost 6; bases outside the gene matches: 6. The CDR3 totals 14 residues. Germline V gene sequence: CDR1 SEHNR, CDR2 FQNEAQ (reference sequence). CDR3 bases: TGTGCCAGCAGCTTAGGGACTAGGGATGGCGAGCAGTACTTC. Translated, it gives CASSLGTRDGEQYF.

The sample holds one count of this clone. This chain links TRBV6-5 with TRBJ2-7, with D possibly matching TRBD2 (5 bases). CDR3 length: 14 amino acids. V was cut by 5 bases and J by 0 bases, with 11 bases left in between. Per germline, CDR1 MNHEY and CDR2 SVGAGI. CDR3 residues: CASSHRESSYEQYF. DNA for the CDR3: TGTGCCAGCAGTCACCGGGAAAGCTCCTACGAGCAGTACTTC.

This clone turned up a few times. This chain uses TRBV7-9 with TRBJ2-3; 7 bases match TRBD1. The junction had 10 bases not matched to a gene; V was cut back by 5 bases and J by 5 bases. Per the germline V gene, CDR1 is SEHNR and CDR2 is FQNEAQ (reference sequence). The CDR3 extends over 15 amino acids. This CDR3 reads CASSEPTGARDTQYF. In DNA form, the CDR3 reads TGTGCCAGCAGCGAACCAACAGGGGCTAGAGATACGCAGTATTTT.

J is TRBJ2-2 and V is TRBV27; 7 positions match TRBD1. The CDR3 loop spans 15 amino acids. With V trimmed by 8 bases and J by 5 bases, 11 bases remained unmatched. The germline V gene encodes CDR1 MNHEY and CDR2 SMNVEV (reference sequence). The CDR3, as DNA: TGTGCCAGCCGTTCGTGGCAGGGGGATACCGGGGAGCTGTTTTTT. It translates to CASRSWQGDTGELFF.

V usage is TRBV6-5 and J usage is TRBJ2-5; no reliable D call. The length of the CDR3 is 12 residues. Germline V CDR1 and CDR2: MNHEY, SVGAGI. Trimming removed 6 bases at V and 5 bases at J, with 10 bases between. CDR3 coding DNA: TGTGCCAGCAGCTACCCCCAGGAGACCCAGTACTTC. It is translated as CASSYPQETQYF.

The chain uses TRBV6-6 and TRBJ2-3; 8 bases map to TRBD1. V was pared by 8 bases and J by 3 bases, with 4 bases of the junction left unmatched. CDR3 length: 13 residues. Germline V lookup: CDR1 MNHNY, CDR2 SVGAGI (reference sequence). The DNA for the CDR3 is TGTGCCAGCGCGGGACAGGAGACAGATACGCAGTATTTT. Its protein product is CASAGQETDTQYF.

V gene TRBV27 combines with J gene TRBJ2-7; TRBD2 agrees at 16 bases. CDR3 length equals 14 residues. V lost 6 bases to trimming and J lost 6 bases; unmatched junction nucleotides: 2. Germline V gives CDR1 MNHEY, CDR2 SMNVEV (reference sequence). The CDR3 loop is CASRGTSGRGEQYF. The CDR3 DNA is TGTGCCAGCAGGGGGACTAGCGGGAGGGGCGAGCAGTACTTC.

The chain is built from TRBV10-3 and TRBJ1-1; the match to TRBD1 covers 8 bases. J lost 5 bases, V lost 6 bases, and 11 bases had no gene match. Per the germline V gene, CDR1 is ENHRY and CDR2 is SYGVKD. The CDR3 has 15 residues. CDR3 loop: CAIRGGQGSGTEAFF. The DNA for the CDR3 is TGTGCCATCAGAGGCGGACAGGGAAGTGGGACTGAAGCTTTCTTT.

This clone was seen more than once but under ten times. The chain joins TRBV20-1 to TRBJ1-2; tentatively, D is TRBD1 (5 bases). The germline V gene encodes CDR1 DFQATT and CDR2 SNEGSKA (reference sequence). This CDR3 has 11 amino acids. V was cut by 6 bases and J by 7 bases, with 12 bases left in between. This chain's CDR3 is CSASTGRGYTF. CDR3 coding DNA: TGCAGTGCGAGCACAGGTCGTGGCTACACCTTC.

This clone was counted only a few times. The chain recombines TRBV2 with TRBJ1-1, with 9 bases that match TRBD1. The CDR3 totals 12 residues. V dropped 6 bases and J dropped 11; count of bases not matched to a gene: 7. The germline V gene encodes CDR1 SNHLY and CDR2 FYNNEI. The CDR3 DNA reads as TGTGCCAGCAGGAGGGACAGGGATAGTGCTTTCTTT. Protein sequence: CASRRDRDSAFF.

The chain carries TRBV10-2 and TRBJ2-7; 8 nucleotides line up with TRBD1. The CDR3 has 13 residues. CDR1 is WSHSY, CDR2 SAAADI, per germline. V shed 6 bases, J shed 3 bases, and the junction held 4 bases outside the gene matches. The CDR3 sequence: CASSPDRVYEQYF. The CDR3 bases are TGCGCCAGCAGCCCGGACAGGGTCTACGAGCAGTACTTC.

The CDR3 loop is CASSPNTGLAGGTGELFF. The CDR3 coding sequence is TGTGCCAGCAGTCCCAATACGGGACTAGCGGGAGGGACCGGGGAGCTGTTTTTT. This chain joins TRBV27 and TRBJ2-2, with TRBD2 matching 16 bases. From germline, CDR1 is MNHEY and CDR2 SMNVEV (reference sequence). With V trimmed by 5 bases and J by 5 bases, 8 bases remained unmatched. The CDR3 runs to 18 residues.

This chain joins TRBV6-5 and TRBJ1-5; tentative D call: TRBD1 (6 bases). The germline V and J ends were trimmed by 10 bases and 4 bases, with 14 bases remaining between them. The germline V gene has CDR1 MNHEY and CDR2 SVGAGI. The CDR3 totals 13 residues. CDR3 residues: CATMRQGNQPQHF. CDR3 DNA sequence: TGTGCCACCATGCGGCAGGGGAATCAGCCCCAGCATTTT.

This clone has more than one count but fewer than ten. V usage is TRBV5-1 and J usage is TRBJ2-3; D uncertain. Germline V gene sequence: CDR1 SGHRS, CDR2 YFSETQ. The length of the CDR3 is 13 residues. The germline V and J ends were trimmed by 4 bases and 6 bases, with 12 bases remaining between them. This CDR3 is CASSHPVRDTQYF. For the CDR3, the DNA is TGCGCCAGCAGCCACCCGGTTCGGGATACGCAGTATTTT. The full variable domain, in which reference TRBV5-1 and TRBJ2-3 provide the parts outside the CDR3, is KAGVTQTPRYLIKTRGQQVTLSCSPISGHRSVSWYQQTPGQGLQFLFEYFSETQRNKGNFPGRFSGRQFSNSRSEMNVSTLELGDSALYLCASSHPVRDTQYFGPGTRLTVL.

The V and J genes are TRBV27 and TRBJ1-5, with 9 bases fitting TRBD1. The germline CDR1 and CDR2 sequences are MNHEY and SMNVEV (reference sequence). With V trimmed by 5 bases and J by 7 bases, 6 bases remained unmatched. The CDR3 covers 14 residues. CDR3 sequence: CASSLRTGVQPQHF. The CDR3 nucleotides read TGTGCCAGCAGTCTCAGGACAGGGGTCCAGCCCCAGCATTTT.

This clone was counted only a few times. The chain carries TRBV11-1 and TRBJ1-2; no clear D. V was trimmed by 2 bases and J by 8 bases, leaving 18 bases between them. Germline lookup yields CDR1 SGHAT and CDR2 FQDESV (reference sequence). The CDR3 runs to 15 residues. The DNA of the CDR3 is TGTGCCAGCAGCTTAAGCGCCAGACCCGATGGCGGCTACACCTTC. Amino acids: CASSLSARPDGGYTF.

The chain employs TRBV27 and TRBJ1-4; D might be TRBD1 (5 bases). Trimming shortened V by 7 bases and J by 8 bases, and 17 bases separated the two germline ends. This CDR3 contains 14 residues. Germline CDR1 MNHEY, CDR2 SMNVEV (reference sequence). The CDR3 reads CASKGVGANEKLFF. CDR3 bases: TGTGCCAGCAAGGGCGTAGGGGCAAACGAAAAACTGTTTTTT. Full variable domain (outside the CDR3, taken from reference TRBV27 and TRBJ1-4): EAQVTQNPRYLITVTGKKLTVTCSQNMNHEYMSWYRQDPGLGLRQIYYSMNVEVTDKGDVPEGYKVSRKEKRNFPLILESPSPNQTSLYFCASKGVGANEKLFFGSGTQLSVL.

The V gene is TRBV19, the J gene TRBJ2-7, with TRBD2 identical over 11 bases. The CDR3 runs to 15 residues. Germline CDR1 and CDR2: LNHDA and SQIVND (reference sequence). V lost 7 bases and J lost 4; bases outside the gene matches: 9. CDR3 in amino acids: CASTGKASGRYEQYF. The DNA of the CDR3 is TGTGCCAGTACGGGCAAGGCTAGCGGGAGGTACGAGCAGTACTTC.

This chain uses TRBV6-2 or TRBV6-3 with TRBJ2-2; 7 nucleotides line up with TRBD1. The CDR3 runs to 17 residues. Trimming cost V 5 bases and J 0 bases; bases outside gene matches: 9. CDR1 MNHEY and CDR2 SVGEGT come from the germline V gene. The CDR3 spells CASSGEQGRPNTGELFF. CDR3 bases: TGTGCCAGCAGTGGCGAACAGGGGAGACCGAACACCGGGGAGCTGTTTTTT.

The V call is TRBV9, the J call TRBJ2-2, with TRBD1 matching over 7 bases. The CDR3 extends over 15 amino acids. V lost 3 bases and J lost 4; bases outside the gene matches: 6. Germline CDR1 and CDR2: SGDLS and YYNGEE. This chain's CDR3 is CASSGGRDSTGELFF. Here the CDR3 DNA reads TGTGCCAGCAGCGGGGGCCGGGACAGCACCGGGGAGCTGTTTTTT.

This clone has just a few counts. The same CDR3 also results from other DNA sequences found in this sample. The chain links TRBV9 to TRBJ2-7, with D possibly TRBD1 on 6 matching bases. V was trimmed by 1 base and J by 0 bases, leaving 8 bases between them. The CDR3 has 14 amino acids. Germline lookup yields CDR1 SGDLS and CDR2 YYNGEE. The CDR3 DNA reads as TGTGCCAGCAGCGTACAGGGGAGCTCCTACGAGCAGTACTTC. Its translation is CASSVQGSSYEQYF.

The rearrangement uses TRBV19 and TRBJ2-5; 10 bases fit TRBD1. With V trimmed by 3 bases and J by 5 bases, 3 bases remained unmatched. This CDR3 is built from 14 residues. Germline loops: CDR1 LNHDA, CDR2 SQIVND (reference sequence). The DNA of the CDR3 is TGTGCCAGTAGTATTCCGGGACAGGGGGAGACCCAGTACTTC. This encodes CASSIPGQGETQYF.

The V and J genes are TRBV9 and TRBJ2-3; D uncertain. Germline CDR1 is SGDLS and CDR2 is YYNGEE. V lost 1 base, J lost 1 base, and 4 bases lay in between. This CDR3 spans 13 amino acids. DNA of the CDR3: TGTGCCAGCAGCGTACTAGGCACAGATACGCAGTATTTT. This sequence encodes CASSVLGTDTQYF. Variable domain in full (rest from reference TRBV9 and TRBJ2-3): DSGVTQTPKHLITATGQRVTLRCSPRSGDLSVYWYQQSLDQGLQFLIQYYNGEERAKGNILERFSAQQFPDLHSELNLSSLELGDSALYFCASSVLGTDTQYFGPGTRLTVL.

This clone was found a few times. V gene TRBV28 combines with J gene TRBJ1-5; tentative D call: TRBD1 (5 bases). Trimming stripped 6 bases from V and 5 bases from J, with 17 bases between. The CDR3 is 15 amino acids. In germline, CDR1 is MDHEN, CDR2 SYDVKM. CDR3 sequence reads: CASRPRRQRDQPQHF. DNA for the CDR3: TGTGCCAGCAGGCCTCGACGACAGAGAGATCAGCCCCAGCATTTT.

This clone has a single count. The rearrangement links TRBV6-1 to TRBJ1-1; 7 bases are shared with TRBD1. J was trimmed by 1 base and V by 6 bases; bases with no gene match: 5. Germline V CDR1 and CDR2: MNHNS, SASEGT. The CDR3 loop spans 14 amino acids. The CDR3 DNA is TGTGCCAGCAGCAGACAGGGTCAGAACACTGAAGCTTTCTTT. It translates to CASSRQGQNTEAFF.